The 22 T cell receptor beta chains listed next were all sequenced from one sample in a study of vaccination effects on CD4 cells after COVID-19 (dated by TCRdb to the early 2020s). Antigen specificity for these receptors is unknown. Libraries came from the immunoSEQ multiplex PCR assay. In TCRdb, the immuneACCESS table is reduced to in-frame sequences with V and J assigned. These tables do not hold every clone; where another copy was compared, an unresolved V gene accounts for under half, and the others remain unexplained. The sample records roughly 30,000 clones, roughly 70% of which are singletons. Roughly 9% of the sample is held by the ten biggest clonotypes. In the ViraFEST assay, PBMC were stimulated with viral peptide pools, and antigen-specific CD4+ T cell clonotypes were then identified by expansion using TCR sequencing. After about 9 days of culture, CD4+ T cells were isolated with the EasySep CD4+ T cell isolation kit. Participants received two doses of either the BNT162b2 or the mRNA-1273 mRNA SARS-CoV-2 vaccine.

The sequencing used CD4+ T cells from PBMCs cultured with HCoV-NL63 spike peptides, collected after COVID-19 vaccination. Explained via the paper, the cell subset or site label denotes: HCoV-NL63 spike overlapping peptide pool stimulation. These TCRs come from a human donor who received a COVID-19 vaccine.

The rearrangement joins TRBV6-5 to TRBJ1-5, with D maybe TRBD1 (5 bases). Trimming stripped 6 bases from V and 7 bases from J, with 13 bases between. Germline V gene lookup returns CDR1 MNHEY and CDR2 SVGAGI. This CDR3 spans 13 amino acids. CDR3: CASRSTGTQPQHF. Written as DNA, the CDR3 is TGTGCCAGCAGGTCCACCGGGACGCAGCCCCAGCATTTT.

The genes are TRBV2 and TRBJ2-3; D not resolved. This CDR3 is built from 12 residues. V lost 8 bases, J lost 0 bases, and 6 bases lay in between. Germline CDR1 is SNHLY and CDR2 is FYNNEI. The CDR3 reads CASDGSTDTQYF. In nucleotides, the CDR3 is TGTGCCAGCGACGGGAGCACAGATACGCAGTATTTT.

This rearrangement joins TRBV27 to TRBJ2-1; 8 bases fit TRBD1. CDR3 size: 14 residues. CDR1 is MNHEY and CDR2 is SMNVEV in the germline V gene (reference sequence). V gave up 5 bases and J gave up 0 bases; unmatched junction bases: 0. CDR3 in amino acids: CASSGQGSYNEQFF. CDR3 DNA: TGTGCCAGCAGTGGACAGGGCTCCTACAATGAGCAGTTCTTC.

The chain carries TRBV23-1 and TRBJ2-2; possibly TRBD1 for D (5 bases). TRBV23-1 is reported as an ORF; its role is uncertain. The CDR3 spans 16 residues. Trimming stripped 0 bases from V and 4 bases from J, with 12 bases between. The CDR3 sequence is CASSQSRGQVTGELFF. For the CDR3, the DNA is TGCGCCAGCAGTCAATCTAGGGGCCAAGTCACCGGGGAGCTGTTTTTT.

The CDR3 DNA is TGCGCCAGCAGTGTAGGCAGGGGGCTTGCTACGCAGTATTTT. Residues: CASSVGRGLATQYF. V and J are TRBV10-1 and TRBJ2-3; 8 bases align to TRBD1. CDR1 and CDR2 (germline): WNHNN, SYGVQD (reference sequence). The J segment lost 8 bases and the V segment lost 4 bases, leaving 8 bases of the junction unmatched. This CDR3 comprises 14 residues.

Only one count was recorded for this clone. Here the CDR3 DNA reads TGCGCCAGCAGCCCGACGAGCGGGACGACCTACGAGCAGTACTTC. This encodes CASSPTSGTTYEQYF. The chain uses TRBV5-1 and TRBJ2-7; TRBD2 aligns across 7 bases. After removal of 4 bases from V and 2 bases from J, the junction contained 9 bases not matched to a gene. CDR3 length: 15 residues. Germline V gene sequence: CDR1 SGHRS, CDR2 YFSETQ.

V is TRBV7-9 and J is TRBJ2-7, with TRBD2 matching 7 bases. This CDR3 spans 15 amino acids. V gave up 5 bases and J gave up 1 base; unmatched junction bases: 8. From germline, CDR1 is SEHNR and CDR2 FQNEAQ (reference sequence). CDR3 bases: TGTGCCAGCAGCCCCAATCGGACTAGTTCCTACGAGCAGTACTTC. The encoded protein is CASSPNRTSSYEQYF.

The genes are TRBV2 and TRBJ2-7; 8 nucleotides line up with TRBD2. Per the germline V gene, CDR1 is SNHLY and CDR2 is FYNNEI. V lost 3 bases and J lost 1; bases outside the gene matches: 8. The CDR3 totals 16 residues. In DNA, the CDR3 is TGTGCCAGCAGTGACTTTGGGGTAGCGGGGTCCTACGAGCAGTACTTC. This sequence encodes CASSDFGVAGSYEQYF.

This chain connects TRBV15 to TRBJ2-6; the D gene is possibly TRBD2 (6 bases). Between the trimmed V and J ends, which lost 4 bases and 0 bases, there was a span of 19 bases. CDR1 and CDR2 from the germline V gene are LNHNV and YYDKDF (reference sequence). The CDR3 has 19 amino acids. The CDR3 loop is CATSKGRTLQSSGANVLTF. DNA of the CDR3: TGTGCCACCAGCAAAGGGAGGACATTGCAAAGCTCTGGGGCCAACGTCCTGACTTTC.

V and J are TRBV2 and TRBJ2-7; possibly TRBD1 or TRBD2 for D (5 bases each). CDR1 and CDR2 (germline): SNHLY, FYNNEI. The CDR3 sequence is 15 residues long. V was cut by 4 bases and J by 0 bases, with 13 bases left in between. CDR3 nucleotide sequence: TGTGCCAGCAGTGCGGGACGGACTCCCTCCTACGAGCAGTACTTC. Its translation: CASSAGRTPSYEQYF.

CDR3 residues: CASSVDRVKYNEQFF. CDR3 bases: TGTGCCAGCAGCGTTGACAGGGTTAAGTACAATGAGCAGTTCTTC. This rearrangement joins TRBV9 to TRBJ2-1; 7 bases match TRBD1. The trim removed 2 bases at V and 4 bases at J, leaving 6 bases unmatched. The V gene's germline CDR1 is SGDLS and CDR2 YYNGEE. The CDR3 totals 15 residues.

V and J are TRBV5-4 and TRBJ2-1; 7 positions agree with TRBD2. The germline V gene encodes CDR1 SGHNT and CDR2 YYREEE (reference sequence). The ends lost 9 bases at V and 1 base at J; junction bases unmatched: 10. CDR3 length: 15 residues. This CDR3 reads CAKPAGRVSYNEQFF. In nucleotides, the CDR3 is TGTGCCAAGCCGGCGGGGAGGGTTTCCTACAATGAGCAGTTCTTC.

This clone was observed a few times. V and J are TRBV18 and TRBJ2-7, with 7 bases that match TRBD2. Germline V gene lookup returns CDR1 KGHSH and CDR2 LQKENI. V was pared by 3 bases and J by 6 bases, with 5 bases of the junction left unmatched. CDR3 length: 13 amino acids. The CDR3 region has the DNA TGTGCCAGCTCACCGCAGCGGGACGGCGAGCAGTACTTC. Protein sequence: CASSPQRDGEQYF. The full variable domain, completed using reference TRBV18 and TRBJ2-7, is NAGVMQNPRHLVRRRGQEARLRCSPMKGHSHVYWYRQLPEEGLKFMVYLQKENIIDESGMPKERFSAEFPKEGPSILRIQQVVRGDSAAYFCASSPQRDGEQYFGPGTRLTVT.

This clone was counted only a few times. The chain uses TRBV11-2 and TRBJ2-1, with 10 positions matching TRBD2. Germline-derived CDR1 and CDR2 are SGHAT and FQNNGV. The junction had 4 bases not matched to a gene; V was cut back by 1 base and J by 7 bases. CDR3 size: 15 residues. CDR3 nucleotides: TGTGCCAGCAGCTTAGGCCTAGCGGGAGTGAATGAGCAGTTCTTC. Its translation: CASSLGLAGVNEQFF. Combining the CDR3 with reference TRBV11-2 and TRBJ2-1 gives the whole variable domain EAGVAQSPRYKIIEKRQSVAFWCNPISGHATLYWYQQILGQGPKLLIQFQNNGVVDDSQLPKDRFSAERLKGVDSTLKIQPAKLEDSAVYLCASSLGLAGVNEQFFGPGTRLTVL.

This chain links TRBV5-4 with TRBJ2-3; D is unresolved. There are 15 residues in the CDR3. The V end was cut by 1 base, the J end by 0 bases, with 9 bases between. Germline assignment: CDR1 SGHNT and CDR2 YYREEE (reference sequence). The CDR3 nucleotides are TGTGCCAGCAGCTTGCAGGATCATAGCACAGATACGCAGTATTTT. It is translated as CASSLQDHSTDTQYF.

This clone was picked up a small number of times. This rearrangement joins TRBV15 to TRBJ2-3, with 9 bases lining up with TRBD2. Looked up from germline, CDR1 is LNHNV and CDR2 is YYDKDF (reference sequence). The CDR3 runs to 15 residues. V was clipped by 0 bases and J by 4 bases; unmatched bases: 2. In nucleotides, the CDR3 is TGTGCCACCAGCAGAGATGCGGGGGGGTCAGATACGCAGTATTTT. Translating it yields CATSRDAGGSDTQYF.

This CDR3 is CASSDPKGTSGSPTDTQYF. CDR3 coding DNA: TGTGCCAGCAGTGACCCCAAGGGGACTAGCGGGAGTCCCACAGATACGCAGTATTTT. The V call is TRBV6-1, the J call TRBJ2-3, with 14 bases identical to TRBD2. The CDR3 totals 19 residues. The V gene's germline CDR1 is MNHNS and CDR2 SASEGT. The V segment lost 3 bases and the J segment 2 bases; nucleotides outside the gene matches: 10.

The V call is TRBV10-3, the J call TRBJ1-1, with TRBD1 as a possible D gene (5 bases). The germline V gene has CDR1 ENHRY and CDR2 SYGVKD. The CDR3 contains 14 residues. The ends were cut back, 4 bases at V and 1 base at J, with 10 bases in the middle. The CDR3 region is CAISAGGGNTEAFF. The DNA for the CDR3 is TGTGCCATCAGTGCTGGGGGGGGGAACACTGAAGCTTTCTTT.

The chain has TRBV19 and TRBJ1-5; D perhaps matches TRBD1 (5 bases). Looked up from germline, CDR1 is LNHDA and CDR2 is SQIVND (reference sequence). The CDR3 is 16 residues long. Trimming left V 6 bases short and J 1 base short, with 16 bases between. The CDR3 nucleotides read TGTGCCAGTAGCATATGGACGGGGGTCAGCAATCAGCCCCAGCATTTT. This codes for CASSIWTGVSNQPQHF.

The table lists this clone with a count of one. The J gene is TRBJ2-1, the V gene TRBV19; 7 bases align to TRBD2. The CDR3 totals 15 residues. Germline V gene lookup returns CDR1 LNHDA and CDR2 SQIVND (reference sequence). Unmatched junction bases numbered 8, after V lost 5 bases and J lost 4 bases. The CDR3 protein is CASSFEGGPYNEQFF. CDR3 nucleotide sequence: TGTGCCAGTAGTTTTGAGGGAGGGCCGTACAATGAGCAGTTCTTC.

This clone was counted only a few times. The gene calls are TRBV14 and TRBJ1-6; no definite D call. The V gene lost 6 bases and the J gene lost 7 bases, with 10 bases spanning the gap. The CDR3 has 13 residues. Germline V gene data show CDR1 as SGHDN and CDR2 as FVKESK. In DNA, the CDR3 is TGTGCCAGCAGTTCTAGGACGAATTCACCCCTCCACTTT. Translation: CASSSRTNSPLHF.

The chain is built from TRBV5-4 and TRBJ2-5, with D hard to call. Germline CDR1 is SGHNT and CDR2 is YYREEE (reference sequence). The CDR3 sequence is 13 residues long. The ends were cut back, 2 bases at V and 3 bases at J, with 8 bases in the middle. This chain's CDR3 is CASSLRTEETQYF. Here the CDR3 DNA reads TGTGCCAGCAGCTTAAGGACGGAAGAGACCCAGTACTTC.